Given below is one T cell receptor beta chain in context. These data come from a study of blood T cell repertoires in COVID-19. Study summary: The United States, Italy and Spain were the sources of the acute and convalescent COVID-19 samples. T cells, B-cell-depleted T cells, or PBMCs supplied cDNA or gDNA.

The CDR3 is 15 residues long. V lost 0 bases and J 4 bases, leaving 13 bases between the germline ends. From germline, CDR1 is SGHDT and CDR2 YYEEEE. Methods used by the authors: Amplification of reference gene primers was used by the study to estimate nucleated cell counts. The repertoire was sequenced with immunoSEQ multiplex PCR; TCRdb's copy has only in-frame clones and lacks some. V and J calls and clone size come straight from that table; D and trimming were deduced from the DNA. The data show about 180,000 clones, roughly 86% seen once. The chain combines TRBV5-6 with TRBJ1-2; no firm D call. The sequence came from a woman in her thirties with active or convalescent COVID-19. Sequencing was done on a sample of peripheral blood. The CDR3 region is CASSLERSFGYGYTF. CDR3 bases: TGTGCCAGCAGCTTGGAACGGAGTTTCGGCTATGGCTACACCTTC. Together with reference TRBV5-6 and TRBJ1-2, the CDR3 gives the full variable domain: DAGVTQSPTHLIKTRGQQVTLRCSPKSGHDTVSWYQQALGQGPQFIFQYYEEEERQRGNFPDRFSGHQFPNYSSELNVNALLLGDSALYLCASSLERSFGYGYTFGSGTRLTVV.